This TCR beta chain was captured by sequencing in a study of early T cells in non-severe SARS-CoV-2 infection. At the level of the study: From unsorted whole blood, bulk RNA was sequenced, and the chains remained unpaired. General observations from the study: Matches to VDJdb favored anti-spike CD8 responses and missed private and CD4 specificities.

Only a few counts were recorded for this clonotype. The target antigen is unknown. The CDR3 spans 13 residues. V was shortened by 5 bases and J by 3 bases, with 10 bases between the two germline ends. Germline V gives CDR1 MNHEY, CDR2 SMNVEV (reference sequence). Individual cDNA molecules carried attached unique molecular identifiers. TCRdb processed the 5' RACE reads anew with MiXCR; each CDR3 protein has one entry. The sample has about 72,000 distinct CDR3 sequences; about 9.4% are singletons. Material: whole blood, obtained at baseline. The V call is TRBV27, the J call TRBJ2-5; D might be TRBD1 (6 bases). The TCR comes from an adult who was a healthcare worker with PCR-confirmed SARS-CoV-2 infection or an uninfected control (not recorded which). In DNA, the CDR3 is TGTGCCAGCAGTCTGGGACACGAAGAGACCCAGTACTTC. This encodes CASSLGHEETQYF.